This T cell receptor beta chain comes out of a study of graft-versus-host responses after intestinal transplantation. Whole-study context: After anti-thymocyte globulin induction, recipients took tacrolimus and steroids for approximately 3 years. Study-wide results and caveats: GvH clones were found in recipient marrow; some appeared first in ileum or blood.

The data were produced by immunoSEQ multiplex PCR, yet TCRdb's version contains in-frame clones alone and is incomplete. The table has tens of thousands of clones, approximately 92% seen once; the top ten hold 0.4% to 0.6%. With respect to this clone: Its antigen is unidentified.

This specimen consisted of unstimulated CD8+ T cells sorted from spleen or lymph node cells, obtained before intestinal transplant. This TCR was sampled from a human donor who received an intestinal transplant.

CDR3 bases: TGTGCCAGCAGTTACTCAAGGACAGGGGTTTCCTACGAGCAGTACTTC. It is translated as CASSYSRTGVSYEQYF. The chain couples TRBV6-5 to TRBJ2-7, with TRBD1 matching 9 bases. Germline values: CDR1 MNHEY, CDR2 SVGAGI. The J segment lost 1 base and the V segment lost 0 bases, leaving 4 bases of the junction unmatched. The CDR3 contains 16 residues.